The T cell receptor (beta chain) described here comes from a study of cytomegalovirus exposure and HLA in healthy donors. Across the whole study: Genotyping of under 500 donors showed that over 80% belonged to the Caucasian-associated ancestry cluster. Overall study results and limits: On later analysis, the bulk of CMV-associated TCR beta chains appeared to be HLA-restricted. Differences between HLA loci emerged in a later analysis of TCR association rates, with DRB1 most and HLA-C fewest. The study designated 150 to 200 TCR beta chains cytomegalovirus-associated.

Comments on this clone: Its antigen is currently unknown.

The germline V gene has CDR1 SGHRS and CDR2 YFSETQ. This CDR3 comprises 16 residues. V lost 0 bases and J 0 bases, leaving 10 bases between the germline ends. This PCR relied on a set of 60 Vbeta primers and 13 Jbeta primers. Measured with immunoSEQ multiplex PCR; TCRdb has only the in-frame clones, and not every one. The sample holds 150,000 to 200,000 clones, 81% seen once. The chain recombines TRBV5-1 with TRBJ1-5, with TRBD1 as a possible D gene (5 bases). The specimen was PBMCs. The receptor was derived from a man between 18 and 29 years old in good health and CMV-seronegative. DNA of the CDR3: TGCGCCAGCAGCTTGGGGGAGGGGACTAGCAATCAGCCCCAGCATTTT. It yields the protein CASSLGEGTSNQPQHF.